This T cell receptor (beta chain) stems from a study of blood T cells in healthy people across ages. Findings and limits, study-wide: Per million T cells, TCR beta diversity dropped roughly linearly as age increased.

Trimming pared 0 bases from V and 7 bases from J, leaving 9 bases between. CDR3 length: 13 amino acids. Germline V gives CDR1 DFQATT, CDR2 SNEGSKA (reference sequence). Next came a second PCR, run for about 7 to 12 cycles, which used a sample-barcoded 5' primer along with a J-beta primer mix. TCRdb independently ran MiXCR on the 5' RACE reads; one entry per CDR3 protein. Of some 730,000 distinct CDR3 sequences listed, over 20% are singletons. This clonotype was counted a few times. Its antigen is currently unknown. A minimum of 6 micrograms of total RNA was extracted per sample. The chain is built from TRBV20-1 and TRBJ2-2, with D possibly matching TRBD2 (5 bases). This TCR came from a man between 65 and 79 years old in good health. Sequencing input: blood. CDR3 DNA sequence: TGCAGTGCTAGAGATCTGGGAGTCGGGGAGCTGTTTTTT. Its protein product is CSARDLGVGELFF.